These 29 T cell receptor beta chains were sequenced from one sample in a study of OX40 agonist ivuxolimab in advanced cancers. Profiling relied on immunoSEQ multiplex PCR, and the TCRdb table lists in-frame clones only, not all of them. The table shows around 67,000 clones, with about four fifths occurring only once. This specimen consisted of CD4+ or CD8+ T cells sorted from blood, obtained in a trial of the OX40 agonist ivuxolimab. These receptors all stem from an adult with an advanced solid tumor such as melanoma, head and neck, liver or kidney cancer.

The table lists this clone with a count of one. The CDR3 DNA reads as TGTGCCAGCAGTGCGGGACAGGGTTCCCACGAGCAGTACTTC. It codes for CASSAGQGSHEQYF. The chain uses TRBV6-1 and TRBJ2-7; the match to TRBD1 covers 9 bases. This CDR3 comprises 14 residues. V dropped 4 bases and J dropped 5; count of bases not matched to a gene: 6. Per germline, CDR1 MNHNS and CDR2 SASEGT.

The chain combines TRBV6-5 with TRBJ1-5, with a tentative D call TRBD1 (6 bases). The V gene's germline CDR1 is MNHEY and CDR2 SVGAGI. The CDR3 consists of 16 residues. The germline V and J ends were trimmed by 2 bases and 2 bases, with 13 bases remaining between them. The CDR3, as DNA: TGTGCCAGCAGTTACCCACAGGGAGTGGGCAATCAGCCCCAGCATTTT. Translating it yields CASSYPQGVGNQPQHF.

The J gene is TRBJ1-2, the V gene TRBV5-1, with unresolved D. The germline V and J ends were trimmed by 2 bases and 8 bases, with 13 bases remaining between them. The CDR3 has 13 amino acids. CDR1 is SGHRS, CDR2 YFSETQ, per germline. The CDR3 nucleotides read TGCGCCAGCAGCTTCTTTTCCGGCGACGGCTACACCTTC. This sequence encodes CASSFFSGDGYTF.

The chain links TRBV5-6 to TRBJ1-2; D not resolved. CDR3 size: 13 residues. Trimming stripped 1 base from V and 2 bases from J, with 6 bases between. The V gene's germline CDR1 is SGHDT and CDR2 YYEEEE. The CDR3 DNA sequence: TGTGCCAGCAGCTTGCAGGAGAACTATGGCTACACCTTC. Translated, it gives CASSLQENYGYTF.

The genes are TRBV5-6 and TRBJ2-7; D remains ambiguous. V lost 0 bases, J lost 7 bases, and 14 bases lay in between. CDR3 length equals 14 residues. Looked up from germline, CDR1 is SGHDT and CDR2 is YYEEEE. In nucleotides, the CDR3 is TGTGCCAGCAGCTTGGCGTCACTACCTGGGGAGCAGTACTTC. Its translation is CASSLASLPGEQYF.

With regard to this clone: This same CDR3 is encoded by further DNA sequences in the sample. This chain uses TRBV30 with TRBJ2-2; D uncertain. The CDR3 sequence is 13 residues long. Per germline, CDR1 GTSNPN and CDR2 SVGIG (reference sequence). V was cut by 0 bases and J by 5 bases, with 7 bases left in between. The CDR3 loop reads CAWSVQLTGELFF. The CDR3 DNA reads as TGTGCCTGGAGTGTACAATTAACCGGGGAGCTGTTTTTT.

The table lists this clone with a few counts. The same CDR3 can be traced to other DNA sequences in this sample. The chain combines TRBV7-9 with TRBJ2-3; the match to TRBD1 covers 10 bases. The CDR3 covers 16 residues. The J segment lost 2 bases and the V segment lost 1 base, leaving 3 bases of the junction unmatched. The germline V gene has CDR1 SEHNR and CDR2 FQNEAQ (reference sequence). CDR3 residues: CASSLGDRGYTDTQYF. In DNA, the CDR3 is TGTGCCAGCAGCTTAGGGGACAGGGGTTACACAGATACGCAGTATTTT.

In this sample, this clone turned up once. This chain connects TRBV6-5 to TRBJ1-5; 10 nucleotides agree with TRBD1. The germline CDR1 and CDR2 sequences are MNHEY and SVGAGI. CDR3 size: 13 residues. Trimming cost V 7 bases and J 7 bases; bases outside gene matches: 4. The CDR3 is CASIDRGLQPQHF. The CDR3 DNA reads as TGTGCCAGCATCGACAGGGGGCTCCAGCCCCAGCATTTT.

This rearrangement joins TRBV4-1 to TRBJ1-3; no definite D call. Germline V gene data show CDR1 as MGHRA and CDR2 as YSYEKL. There are 19 residues in the CDR3. The V end was cut by 1 base, the J end by 5 bases, with 24 bases between. This CDR3 reads CASSQGAVRGRNLRNTIYF. In DNA form, the CDR3 reads TGCGCCAGCAGCCAAGGGGCCGTCCGTGGCCGTAATTTACGAAACACCATATATTTT.

This clone turned up a few times. The chain couples TRBV30 to TRBJ2-2; 7 bases are shared with TRBD1. V dropped 6 bases and J dropped 5; count of bases not matched to a gene: 6. Germline V gene lookup returns CDR1 GTSNPN and CDR2 SVGIG (reference sequence). This CDR3 spans 13 amino acids. CDR3 sequence: CACILQGTGELFF. CDR3 DNA sequence: TGTGCCTGTATATTACAGGGGACCGGGGAGCTGTTTTTT.

The V call is TRBV4-2, the J call TRBJ1-2; no clear D gene. The germline V gene has CDR1 LGHNA and CDR2 YNFKEQ. The CDR3 is 15 residues long. Trimming shortened V by 0 bases and J by 3 bases, and 11 bases separated the two germline ends. The CDR3: CASSQDPQPHYGYTF. CDR3 bases: TGTGCCAGCAGCCAAGACCCACAGCCCCACTATGGCTACACCTTC.

The chain recombines TRBV7-2 with TRBJ2-7, with a possible D match to TRBD2 (5 bases). CDR3 length: 14 residues. V lost 1 base and J lost 5, with 12 bases in between. CDR1 and CDR2 from the germline V gene are SGHTA and FQGNSA. CDR3 coding DNA: TGTGCCAGCAGCTTAGACGGGGTACTGGACGAGCAGTACTTC. This translates into CASSLDGVLDEQYF.

This chain connects TRBV10-1 to TRBJ1-4; D might be TRBD1 (5 bases). Germline V gene data show CDR1 as WNHNN and CDR2 as SYGVQD (reference sequence). The CDR3 has 18 residues. V was trimmed by 0 bases and J by 7 bases, leaving 21 bases between them. CDR3 coding DNA: TGCGCCAGCAGTGAGTCGGACAAGCCCCGGGGCGGGGGTGAAAAACTGTTTTTT. The encoded protein is CASSESDKPRGGGEKLFF.

The rearrangement joins TRBV7-8 to TRBJ1-3; the D gene is possibly TRBD1 (5 bases). CDR3 size: 17 residues. The germline V and J ends were trimmed by 5 bases and 3 bases, with 20 bases remaining between them. Germline V gene sequence: CDR1 SGHVS, CDR2 FQNEAQ. CDR3 DNA sequence: TGTGCCAGCAGCCTAAGTACCAGGGTACTGGGTGGAAACACCATATATTTT. This codes for CASSLSTRVLGGNTIYF.

The rearrangement links TRBV29-1 to TRBJ1-1; tentative D call: TRBD1 (6 bases). The CDR3 extends over 15 amino acids. Trimming cost V 0 bases and J 2 bases, with 13 bases left between them. The germline gives CDR1 SQVTM, CDR2 ANQGSEA. CDR3 sequence (DNA): TGCAGCGTTGAAGATGGTAGGGGGAAAAACACTGAAGCTTTCTTT. Encoded protein: CSVEDGRGKNTEAFF.

The V and J genes are TRBV25-1 and TRBJ1-1, with D unresolved. The CDR3 runs 14 residues. With 2 bases removed from V and 4 bases from J, the gap between germline ends came to 11 bases. Germline CDR1 is MGHDK and CDR2 is SYGVNS. The CDR3 DNA follows: TGTGCCAGCAGTGAAAAAGGACGGGTCACTGAAGCTTTCTTT. The encoded protein is CASSEKGRVTEAFF.

The chain carries TRBV7-8 and TRBJ2-5; 8 bases fit TRBD2. Germline V gives CDR1 SGHVS, CDR2 FQNEAQ. J was trimmed by 0 bases and V by 4 bases; bases with no gene match: 16. The CDR3 spans 19 residues. CDR3 residues: CASSSPPTSEGYHQETQYF. In nucleotides, the CDR3 is TGTGCCAGCAGCTCGCCCCCGACTAGCGAGGGCTACCACCAAGAGACCCAGTACTTC.

J is TRBJ1-6 and V is TRBV18, with D tentatively TRBD1 (5 bases). CDR3 size: 15 residues. Trimming cost V 2 bases and J 10 bases, with 15 bases left between them. The germline V gene encodes CDR1 KGHSH and CDR2 LQKENI. The CDR3 reads CASSPNAGNESPLHF. DNA of the CDR3: TGTGCCAGCTCACCAAATGCAGGGAACGAATCACCCCTCCACTTT. Supplemented by reference TRBV18 and TRBJ1-6, the full variable domain reads NAGVMQNPRHLVRRRGQEARLRCSPMKGHSHVYWYRQLPEEGLKFMVYLQKENIIDESGMPKERFSAEFPKEGPSILRIQQVVRGDSAAYFCASSPNAGNESPLHFGNGTRLTVT.

This clone was detected once. This chain joins TRBV19 and TRBJ2-7; 12 nucleotides line up with TRBD1. Trimming cost V 10 bases and J 6 bases; bases outside gene matches: 10. CDR3 size: 14 residues. Germline lookup yields CDR1 LNHDA and CDR2 SQIVND (reference sequence). The CDR3 spells CATRDRGPSGEQYF. The CDR3 coding sequence is TGTGCCACCCGGGACAGGGGGCCCTCGGGCGAGCAGTACTTC. Variable domain in full (rest from reference TRBV19 and TRBJ2-7): DGGITQSPKYLFRKEGQNVTLSCEQNLNHDAMYWYRQDPGQGLRLIYYSQIVNDFQKGDIAEGYSVSREKKESFPLTVTSAQKNPTAFYLCATRDRGPSGEQYFGPGTRLTVT.

This clone has more than one count but fewer than ten. J is TRBJ2-7 and V is TRBV4-3, with D hard to call. The germline V gene has CDR1 LGHNA and CDR2 YSLEER. V was cut by 3 bases and J by 0 bases, with 9 bases left in between. The CDR3 has 14 residues. In DNA form, the CDR3 reads TGCGCCAGCAGCCAGGGTCTAAGCTCCTACGAGCAGTACTTC. Its translation: CASSQGLSSYEQYF.

This sequence joins TRBV2 and TRBJ1-1; a possible D gene is TRBD1 (6 bases). Germline V gives CDR1 SNHLY, CDR2 FYNNEI. V lost 6 bases and J 4 bases, leaving 9 bases between the germline ends. CDR3 length: 12 residues. The CDR3 sequence: CASRETGTEAFF. The CDR3 DNA reads as TGTGCCAGCAGGGAGACAGGCACTGAAGCTTTCTTT.

The chain combines TRBV19 with TRBJ2-2, with D maybe TRBD2 (6 bases). The CDR3 length is 16 residues. CDR1 and CDR2 (germline): LNHDA, SQIVND (reference sequence). The ends were cut back, 6 bases at V and 3 bases at J, with 17 bases in the middle. Here the CDR3 DNA reads TGTGCCAGTAGGAAGGGACTCGACCGGCACACCGGGGAGCTGTTTTTT. This sequence encodes CASRKGLDRHTGELFF.

A single count supports this clone. The V and J genes are TRBV4-3 and TRBJ2-7; 8 nucleotides align to TRBD1. Trimming cost V 1 base and J 3 bases; bases outside gene matches: 2. Germline V gene lookup returns CDR1 LGHNA and CDR2 YSLEER. The CDR3 extends over 14 amino acids. CDR3 in amino acids: CASSQGQGLYEQYF. CDR3 DNA sequence: TGCGCCAGCAGCCAAGGACAGGGGCTCTACGAGCAGTACTTC.

The rearrangement uses TRBV5-5 and TRBJ1-2; D might be TRBD1 (6 bases). The germline V and J ends were trimmed by 1 base and 2 bases, with 12 bases remaining between them. This CDR3 region has 15 residues. Germline assignment: CDR1 SGHKS and CDR2 YYEKEE (reference sequence). CDR3 protein: CASSLLGQSNYGYTF. The CDR3 DNA is TGTGCCAGCAGCTTGTTAGGACAGTCCAACTATGGCTACACCTTC.

The chain links TRBV19 to TRBJ2-1, with 7 nucleotides matching TRBD1. V dropped 7 bases and J dropped 4; count of bases not matched to a gene: 4. The V gene's germline CDR1 is LNHDA and CDR2 SQIVND (reference sequence). The CDR3 has 13 amino acids. The CDR3 region is CASIQDRYNEQFF. As DNA, the CDR3 is TGTGCCAGTATCCAGGACAGGTACAATGAGCAGTTCTTC.

This chain uses TRBV28 with TRBJ1-4, with TRBD1 identical over 8 bases. Germline-derived CDR1 and CDR2 are MDHEN and SYDVKM. The CDR3 is 14 residues long. Trimming removed 6 bases from V and 7 bases from J; junction bases left unmatched: 7. The CDR3, as DNA: TGTGCCAGCAGGCAGGGGGCGTTTGGTGAAAAACTGTTTTTT. Translating gives CASRQGAFGEKLFF.

Note on this clone: The same CDR3 is also encoded by other DNA sequences in this sample. The chain links TRBV14 to TRBJ1-2; 9 nucleotides match TRBD1. Per germline, CDR1 SGHDN and CDR2 FVKESK. The CDR3 loop spans 13 amino acids. Trimming cost V 4 bases and J 6 bases; bases outside gene matches: 3. CDR3 bases: TGTGCCAGCAGCCCTCGACAGGGGGATGGCTACACCTTC. Residues: CASSPRQGDGYTF.

This clone was found once. The V and J genes are TRBV29-1 and TRBJ2-7, with TRBD1 matching over 7 bases. The germline V gene encodes CDR1 SQVTM and CDR2 ANQGSEA. The junction had 8 bases not matched to a gene; V was cut back by 6 bases and J by 0 bases. The CDR3 covers 14 residues. The CDR3 DNA reads TGCAGCGTGGCCCGGGACAGAGACTCCTACGAGCAGTACTTC. Translated: CSVARDRDSYEQYF.

This chain uses TRBV6-1 with TRBJ2-7; D is unresolved. Germline V lookup: CDR1 MNHNS, CDR2 SASEGT. The V and J ends lost 2 bases and 6 bases respectively, with 11 bases between them. The CDR3 sequence is 13 residues long. DNA of the CDR3: TGTGCCAGCAGTGAAAGACCTGGCTCCGAGCAGTACTTC. It specifies CASSERPGSEQYF.